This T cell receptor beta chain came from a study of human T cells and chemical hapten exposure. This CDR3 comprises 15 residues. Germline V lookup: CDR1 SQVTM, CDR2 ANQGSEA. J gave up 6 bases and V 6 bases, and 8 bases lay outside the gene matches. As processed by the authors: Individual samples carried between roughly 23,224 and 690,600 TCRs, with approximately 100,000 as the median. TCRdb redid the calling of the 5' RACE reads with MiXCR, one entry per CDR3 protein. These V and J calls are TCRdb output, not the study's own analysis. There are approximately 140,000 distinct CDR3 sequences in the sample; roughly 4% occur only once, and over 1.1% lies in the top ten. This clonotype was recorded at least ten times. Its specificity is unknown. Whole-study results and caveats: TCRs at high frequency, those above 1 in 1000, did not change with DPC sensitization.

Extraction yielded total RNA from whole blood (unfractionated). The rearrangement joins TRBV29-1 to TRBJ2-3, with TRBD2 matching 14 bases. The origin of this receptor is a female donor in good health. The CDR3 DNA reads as TGCAGCGTCACCGGACTAGCGGGGGGATCGGATACGCAGTATTTT. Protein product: CSVTGLAGGSDTQYF.